This entry features one TCR beta chain sequence. Its antigen is still unknown. It has no much larger one-base neighbor in the sample; base qualities were not kept. These data originate in a study of blood T cell repertoires in COVID-19 (dated by TCRdb to 2018 to 2021). General notes on the study: The collaborator samples originated in the United States, Italy and Spain and spanned the acute and convalescent phases of COVID-19. Nearly every sample came with metadata listing a de-identified subject ID, COVID-19 status, age in years and sex. A freely available public database, intended as a resource for researchers studying the immune response to SARS-CoV-2, is where the repertoires were released. Where HLA class I and class II types were available, the types were taken from metadata supplied by the sample provider, not from assay-based typing. The prospective study material was composed of cDNA or gDNA derived from T cells, B-cell-depleted T cells, or PBMCs. The samples were drawn from the first 160 participants of the ongoing ImmuneRACE study and from 1,254 subjects provided by 6 global collaborators. Subjects who had been exposed to COVID-19, were actively infected with it, or had recovered from it provided the deeply sampled blood TCRbeta repertoires that made up the dataset.

Taken from cysteine to phenylalanine, the CDR3 has 15 residues. This entry keeps only the CDR3 DNA: 45 bases, framed from base 1. CDR1 SGHRS and CDR2 YFSETQ are derived from the germline V gene. After removal of 4 bases from V and 4 bases from J, the junction retains 8 bases not matched to a gene. TCRbeta CDR3 regions were amplified from genomic DNA using the immunoSEQ Assay, a bias-controlled multiplex PCR. Processing in the source paper ran as follows. Nucleated cell counts per sample were estimated from amplification of reference gene primers within the assay. To quantify the absolute abundance of each unique TCRbeta CDR3 rearrangement, sequence reads were collapsed and filtered. For each sample, productive Simpson clonality was calculated as the square root of Simpson's diversity index over productive rearrangements. The table was pulled from immuneACCESS by TCRdb, which kept in-frame rearrangements only. Such tables lose some clones; where checked, under half of the loss comes from unresolved V genes, and the rest has no known cause. V and J calls and clone size are those listed in that table; D and trimming were worked out from the DNA. The sample profile shows about 220,000 clones; about four fifths of them were found once. Approximately 7.3% of the sample is taken by the ten largest.

The paper as a whole reports these results and caveats: Clinical and demographic metadata were provided uncurated, with the amount varying by source and participant.

Enrolling through a virtual design, the prospective study's participants ranged in age from roughly 18 to 89 years and lived across 20 to 25 United States geographic areas. To assign participants to cohorts, the prospective study relied on clinical history that participants themselves reported in a screening survey and a study questionnaire. For ImmuneRACE Cohort 3, a participant was defined as recovered based on two consecutive negative NP/OP PCR tests, clearance by a healthcare professional, or resolution of symptoms. Mobile phlebotomists in the prospective study collected whole blood, serum and a nasopharyngeal or oropharyngeal swab from every participant. Prospective study participants could optionally give additional blood draws and questionnaires over an approximately two-month period. Blood samples from the prospective study were shipped frozen or at room temperature prior to DNA extraction.

The clonotype comes from a woman between 40 and 50 years old who had recovered from COVID-19. What was sequenced was PBMCs or T cells enriched from blood (not recorded which). Recombination linked TRBV5-1 to TRBJ1-3; TRBD1 lines up with 7 middle nucleotides. CDR3 protein: CASSELGTAGNTIYF. The nucleotides read TGCGCCAGCAGCGAACTCGGGACAGCAGGAAACACCATATATTTT. When the CDR3 is completed using the reference TRBV5-1 and TRBJ1-3 genes on either side, the full variable domain is KAGVTQTPRYLIKTRGQQVTLSCSPISGHRSVSWYQQTPGQGLQFLFEYFSETQRNKGNFPGRFSGRQFSNSRSEMNVSTLELGDSALYLCASSELGTAGNTIYFGEGSWLTVV.